A selection of T cell receptor beta chains follows, all from one sample in a study of blood T cell repertoires in COVID-19. Sequencing was performed with immunoSEQ multiplex PCR; in TCRdb, only in-frame clones are kept and a portion is missing. The table shows about 130,000 clones, with approximately 81% occurring only once. Sequencing was performed on peripheral blood. These receptors were obtained from a man aged 40-50 years with active or convalescent COVID-19. Each CDR3 is given with its conserved first and last residue. The D gene is left open where the match is weak. For some rows the clone size is stated as once, few or many, or as a class when expanded; others skip it.

CDR3 DNA: TGTGCCAGCAGCTGGGGGGGGGAAAATGAAAAACTGTTTTTT; CDR3 protein: CASSWGGENEKLFF; V gene: TRBV28; clone size: -; D gene: -; J gene: TRBJ1-4
CDR3 DNA: TGTGCCAGCAGTTCCCTGGACAGAAGGACCAACAATGAGCAGTTCTTC; CDR3 protein: CASSSLDRRTNNEQFF; V gene: TRBV6-2/TRBV6-3; clone size: -; D gene: -; J gene: TRBJ2-1
CDR3 DNA: TGTGCCAGCTCACCAAGACAGGGTGGAACAGATACGCAGTATTTT; CDR3 protein: CASSPRQGGTDTQYF; V gene: TRBV18; clone size: -; D gene: TRBD1; J gene: TRBJ2-3
CDR3 DNA: TGCGCCAGCAGCTTCCGGGGAGGGGACACTGAAGCTTTCTTT; CDR3 protein: CASSFRGGDTEAFF; V gene: TRBV5-1; clone size: -; D gene: -; J gene: TRBJ1-1
CDR3 DNA: TGTGCCAGCAGCCCACAGACTAGCGGCTACAATGAGCAGTTCTTC; CDR3 protein: CASSPQTSGYNEQFF; V gene: TRBV7-3; clone size: -; D gene: TRBD2; J gene: TRBJ2-1
CDR3 DNA: TGTGCCAGCAGCTTAGCCTGGACAGGGGGGACAACTAATGAAAAACTGTTTTTT; CDR3 protein: CASSLAWTGGTTNEKLFF; V gene: TRBV7-9; clone size: -; D gene: TRBD1; J gene: TRBJ1-4
CDR3 DNA: TGTGCCAGCAGCTTCCGCGGGGGAGGAGACGAGCAGTACTTC; CDR3 protein: CASSFRGGGDEQYF; V gene: TRBV5-6; clone size: once; D gene: TRBD2; J gene: TRBJ2-7
CDR3 DNA: TGTGCCAGCAGTCCACAGGGACAGGGTGTTGGCGAGCAGTACTTC; CDR3 protein: CASSPQGQGVGEQYF; V gene: TRBV6-2/TRBV6-3; clone size: few; D gene: TRBD1; J gene: TRBJ2-7
CDR3 DNA: TGTGCCAGCAGCTCCGGGGGTTTCACGAACCAAGAGACCCAGTACTTC; CDR3 protein: CASSSGGFTNQETQYF; V gene: TRBV5-4; clone size: -; D gene: -; J gene: TRBJ2-5
CDR3 DNA: TGTGCCAGCAACCCGGAGGGGCAGAGGACTGAAGCTTTCTTT; CDR3 protein: CASNPEGQRTEAFF; V gene: TRBV6-6; clone size: -; D gene: -; J gene: TRBJ1-1
CDR3 DNA: TGTGCCAGCACCTCTCGCCGGGGGGCCTTGTTGAATGAGCAGTTCTTC; CDR3 protein: CASTSRRGALLNEQFF; V gene: TRBV7-2; clone size: -; D gene: -; J gene: TRBJ2-1
CDR3 DNA: TGCGCCAGCAGCTTGTCGGGGAACACCATATATTTT; CDR3 protein: CASSLSGNTIYF; V gene: TRBV5-1; clone size: -; D gene: -; J gene: TRBJ1-3
CDR3 DNA: TGTGCCTGGAGTCGGGCAAGCGGGACAGGGAGCTACACCTTC; CDR3 protein: CAWSRASGTGSYTF; V gene: TRBV30; clone size: -; D gene: TRBD1; J gene: TRBJ1-2
CDR3 DNA: TGTGCCAGCAGGGCAGGGCGGCAAACTAATGAAAAACTGTTTTTT; CDR3 protein: CASRAGRQTNEKLFF; V gene: TRBV2; clone size: few; D gene: -; J gene: TRBJ1-4
CDR3 DNA: TGTGCCAGCAGCGTAGAGGCAGGAGGAGGTGAAAAACTGTTTTTT; CDR3 protein: CASSVEAGGGEKLFF; V gene: TRBV9; clone size: few; D gene: -; J gene: TRBJ1-4
CDR3 DNA: TGTGCCAGCACCAACCGGGGGTGGGTATCGGAGACCCAGTACTTC; CDR3 protein: CASTNRGWVSETQYF; V gene: TRBV9; clone size: -; D gene: -; J gene: TRBJ2-5
CDR3 DNA: TGTGCCACCAGTGACGCTCGGAGGATTGGGGGCTGGGGCACCGGGGAGCTGTTTTTT; CDR3 protein: CATSDARRIGGWGTGELFF; V gene: TRBV24-1; clone size: -; D gene: -; J gene: TRBJ2-2
CDR3 DNA: TGTGCCAGCGGATCTAGGAACTATGGCTACACCTTC; CDR3 protein: CASGSRNYGYTF; V gene: TRBV6-5; clone size: -; D gene: -; J gene: TRBJ1-2
CDR3 DNA: TGTGCCAGCAGTTTTTATTCCCCGGGCGGGGAGCTGTTTTTT; CDR3 protein: CASSFYSPGGELFF; V gene: TRBV28; clone size: -; D gene: -; J gene: TRBJ2-2
CDR3 DNA: TGTGCCAGCAGCCCTCGGACTAGCGGGCACTACGAGCAGTACTTC; CDR3 protein: CASSPRTSGHYEQYF; V gene: TRBV7-2; clone size: -; D gene: TRBD2; J gene: TRBJ2-7
CDR3 DNA: TGTGCCAGCAGCTTGGCAACAGGGAGCTCCTACAATGAGCAGTTCTTC; CDR3 protein: CASSLATGSSYNEQFF; V gene: TRBV5-6; clone size: -; D gene: -; J gene: TRBJ2-1
CDR3 DNA: TGTGCCAGCAGTCCCCCCGGAGAGACCCAGTACTTC; CDR3 protein: CASSPPGETQYF; V gene: TRBV6-5; clone size: -; D gene: -; J gene: TRBJ2-5
CDR3 DNA: TGTGCCAGCAGCTTAGATAGGCTAGCGGGGGGCCGAGGCAATGAGCAGTTCTTC; CDR3 protein: CASSLDRLAGGRGNEQFF; V gene: TRBV11-2; clone size: -; D gene: TRBD2; J gene: TRBJ2-1
CDR3 DNA: TGTGCCAGCAGCTCGGGACTAGCGGGAGGGTTGCAGTACTTC; CDR3 protein: CASSSGLAGGLQYF; V gene: TRBV7-3; clone size: -; D gene: TRBD2; J gene: TRBJ2-7
CDR3 DNA: TGCGCCAGCAGCTTCTCGTACGAGCAGTACTTC; CDR3 protein: CASSFSYEQYF; V gene: TRBV5-1; clone size: many; D gene: -; J gene: TRBJ2-7
CDR3 DNA: TGCGCCAGCAGCCCCGAGGGTCCCGGCTCTGGAAACACCATATATTTT; CDR3 protein: CASSPEGPGSGNTIYF; V gene: TRBV5-1; clone size: -; D gene: -; J gene: TRBJ1-3
CDR3 DNA: TGTGCAAGTCGCTTCTGTGTGGGCAACGAAGCTTTCTTT; CDR3 protein: CASRFCVGNEAFF; V gene: TRBV12-2; clone size: -; D gene: -; J gene: TRBJ1-1
CDR3 DNA: TGTGCCAGCAGTCTCCTAGCGGGAGGGCAAGAGACCCAGTACTTC; CDR3 protein: CASSLLAGGQETQYF; V gene: TRBV2; clone size: -; D gene: TRBD2; J gene: TRBJ2-5
CDR3 DNA: TGTGCCAGTAGTCTCGCAGGGAGGGGCACTGAAGCTTTCTTT; CDR3 protein: CASSLAGRGTEAFF; V gene: TRBV19; clone size: -; D gene: -; J gene: TRBJ1-1
CDR3 DNA: TGTGCCATCAGTGAGCCTATTCTTAGCGGAGTCAGAGATACGCAGTATTTT; CDR3 protein: CAISEPILSGVRDTQYF; V gene: TRBV10-3; clone size: -; D gene: -; J gene: TRBJ2-3
CDR3 DNA: TGTGCCAGCTCACCCCGCGGGGGTGAAATCTATGGCTACACCTTC; CDR3 protein: CASSPRGGEIYGYTF; V gene: TRBV18; clone size: -; D gene: -; J gene: TRBJ1-2
CDR3 DNA: TGTGCCAGCAGTGTTAGTACCTACGAGCAGTACTTC; CDR3 protein: CASSVSTYEQYF; V gene: TRBV2; clone size: -; D gene: -; J gene: TRBJ2-7
CDR3 DNA: TGTGCCACCAGCGGAACAGGGGTTACTGAAGCTTTCTTT; CDR3 protein: CATSGTGVTEAFF; V gene: TRBV15; clone size: -; D gene: TRBD1; J gene: TRBJ1-1
CDR3 DNA: TGTGCCAGCAGTGACTCGCCTCTATGGGGGCAGGGCACCGGGGAGCTGTTTTTT; CDR3 protein: CASSDSPLWGQGTGELFF; V gene: TRBV6-4; clone size: -; D gene: -; J gene: TRBJ2-2
CDR3 DNA: TGTGCCAGCAGTCCGACAGGGCCTAATCATCAGCCCCAGCATTTT; CDR3 protein: CASSPTGPNHQPQHF; V gene: TRBV28; clone size: once; D gene: TRBD1; J gene: TRBJ1-5
CDR3 DNA: TGCAGCCCCCCAGGCACAGAGCAGTACTTC; CDR3 protein: CSPPGTEQYF; V gene: TRBV29-1; clone size: -; D gene: -; J gene: TRBJ2-7